The present T cell receptor beta chain was sequenced within a study of blood T cell repertoires in COVID-19. Participants came from some 23 US areas, aged about 18 to 95 years. Participants reported their clinical history, and cohort assignment relied on those reports. The CDR3 runs 12 residues. CDR1 is LGHDT and CDR2 is YNNKEL in the germline V gene (reference sequence). V gave up 5 bases and J gave up 6 bases, with 10 bases separating them. The table came from immunoSEQ multiplex PCR; TCRdb's copy has only in-frame clones and leaves some out. This table has 200,000 or so clones, roughly 89% appearing once.

The source is a woman in her forties with acute COVID-19. The rearrangement uses TRBV3-1 (or the pseudogene TRBV3-2) and TRBJ1-2, with no clear D. The source material was PBMCs or T cells enriched from blood (not recorded which). CDR3 nucleotides: TGTGCCAGCAGCTCCGGCGGCGATGGCTACACCTTC. This translates into CASSSGGDGYTF.